This TCR beta chain was captured by sequencing in a study of T cell changes during pregnancy in multiple sclerosis (dated by TCRdb to about 2019). Regarding the complete study: The study examined how the T cell repertoire changed over the course of pregnancy in women with multiple sclerosis.

Note on this clone: Its antigen remains unidentified. Per-base qualities were not stored, and no clone one base away is much larger.

Libraries were prepared through the immunoSEQ multiplex PCR assay. TCRdb took over this immuneACCESS table, retaining in-frame rearrangements with V and J assigned. Such tables are incomplete; in checked studies, under half of the missing clones stem from an unresolved V gene, and the remainder is unexplained. Here the sample has approximately 41,000 clones; roughly 87% occur a single time. The ten largest clonotypes hold 0.95% to 1.5% of the sample. In the germline V gene, CDR1 corresponds to SGHTA and CDR2 to FQGTGA. V loses 5 bases at its end and J loses 7 bases; junction bases beyond the gene matches: 21. Spanning cysteine to phenylalanine, the CDR3 consists of 19 amino acids. The only DNA kept is the CDR3, 57 bases in frame from the first base.

Recombination linked TRBV7-3 to TRBJ2-1; TRBD2 lines up with 9 middle nucleotides. The clonotype comes from a female donor with multiple sclerosis, enrolled in a pregnancy study. The sequenced sample was CD4+ T cells from peripheral blood mononuclear cells, obtained in the first trimester of pregnancy. The bases read TGTGCCAGCAGCCCTACGGGGGCGGGAGGGCCGGGGGGGGATAATGAGCAGTTCTTC. Its protein is CASSPTGAGGPGGDNEQFF.